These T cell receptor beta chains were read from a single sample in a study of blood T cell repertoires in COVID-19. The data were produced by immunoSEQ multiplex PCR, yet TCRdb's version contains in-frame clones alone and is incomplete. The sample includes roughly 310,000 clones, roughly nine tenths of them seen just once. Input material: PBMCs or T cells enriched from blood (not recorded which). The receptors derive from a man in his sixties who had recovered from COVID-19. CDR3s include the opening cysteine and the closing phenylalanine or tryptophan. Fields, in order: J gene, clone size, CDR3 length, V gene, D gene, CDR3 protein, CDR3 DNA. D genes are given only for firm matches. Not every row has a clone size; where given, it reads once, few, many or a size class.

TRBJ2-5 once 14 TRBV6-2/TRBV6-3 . CASSSTGRRETQYF TGTGCCAGCAGTTCTACAGGGCGCCGGGAGACCCAGTACTTC
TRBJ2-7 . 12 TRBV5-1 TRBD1 CASSSGGYEQYF TGCGCCAGCAGCTCAGGGGGCTACGAGCAGTACTTC
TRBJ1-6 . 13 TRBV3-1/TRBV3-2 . CASAGLNNSPLHF TGTGCCAGTGCGGGACTTAATAATTCACCCCTCCACTTT
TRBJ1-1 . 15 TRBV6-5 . CASSYGGYTNTEAFF TGTGCCAGCAGTTACGGCGGGTATACGAACACTGAAGCTTTCTTT
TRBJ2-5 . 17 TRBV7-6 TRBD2 CASSLARGERYQETQYF TGTGCCAGCAGCTTAGCGCGGGGGGAGCGGTACCAAGAGACCCAGTACTTC
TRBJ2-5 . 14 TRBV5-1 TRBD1 CASSLGQGAETQYF TGCGCCAGCAGCTTGGGTCAGGGGGCCGAGACCCAGTACTTC
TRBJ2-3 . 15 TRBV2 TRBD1 CASSGTGASTDTQYF TGTGCCAGCAGCGGGACAGGAGCCAGCACAGATACGCAGTATTTT
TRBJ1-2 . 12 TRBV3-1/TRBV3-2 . CASGTGPYGYTF TGTGCCAGCGGAACAGGGCCCTATGGCTACACCTTC
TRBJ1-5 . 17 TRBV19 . CASSIGQGRLSNQPQHF TGTGCCAGTAGTATAGGGCAGGGAAGATTGAGCAATCAGCCCCAGCATTTT
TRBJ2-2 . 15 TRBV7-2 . CASSLRLINTGELFF TGTGCCAGCAGCCTACGATTAATTAACACCGGGGAGCTGTTTTTT
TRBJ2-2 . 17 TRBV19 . CASSRTGTQVLTGELFF TGTGCCAGTTCCAGGACCGGGACACAAGTCCTCACCGGGGAGCTGTTTTTT
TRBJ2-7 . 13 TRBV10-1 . CASSESLATEQYF TGCGCCAGCAGTGAGTCGCTAGCGACCGAGCAGTACTTC
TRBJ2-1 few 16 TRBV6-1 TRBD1 CASSALGDSLRNEQFF TGTGCCAGCAGTGCCCTTGGGGACAGCCTCCGCAATGAGCAGTTCTTC
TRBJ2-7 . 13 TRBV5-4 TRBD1 CAVGTTGGDEQYF TGTGCCGTCGGAACCACAGGGGGCGACGAGCAGTACTTC
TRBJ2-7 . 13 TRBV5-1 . CASSHDRLYEQYF TGCGCCAGCAGTCATGACAGACTCTACGAGCAGTACTTC